Listed here are 17 T cell receptor beta chains from one sample, sequenced in a study of glioma-infiltrating T cells after dendritic cell vaccination. Profiling relied on immunoSEQ multiplex PCR, and the TCRdb table lists in-frame clones only, not all of them. The data show about 73,000 clones, with about 80% seen just once and roughly 2.2% held by the top ten. The sequences come from blood, collected before dendritic cell vaccination. These TCRs come from a human donor with glioblastoma.

V gene TRBV4-1 combines with J gene TRBJ2-5, with a tentative D call TRBD2 (7 bases). The CDR3 is made up of 15 amino acids. Per the germline V gene, CDR1 is MGHRA and CDR2 is YSYEKL. The germline V and J ends were trimmed by 2 bases and 4 bases, with 14 bases remaining between them. This CDR3 reads CASSQQSGGRETQYF. The CDR3 coding sequence is TGCGCCAGCAGCCAACAGTCGGGGGGCCGAGAGACCCAGTACTTC.

The V gene is TRBV6-4, the J gene TRBJ1-2; D ambiguous. Germline assignment: CDR1 MRHNA and CDR2 SNTAGT. V gave up 0 bases and J gave up 0 bases, with 11 bases separating them. The CDR3 sequence is 16 residues long. For the CDR3, the DNA is TGTGCCAGCAGTGACTCCGAGGGTCCCTCTAACTATGGCTACACCTTC. Translating gives CASSDSEGPSNYGYTF.

The chain links TRBV6-5 to TRBJ1-3; TRBD1 aligns across 9 bases. Germline V lookup: CDR1 MNHEY, CDR2 SVGAGI. There are 16 residues in the CDR3. V lost 1 base to trimming and J lost 4 bases; unmatched junction nucleotides: 5. CDR3 region: CASSYWGQGSGNTIYF. The CDR3 region has the DNA TGTGCCAGCAGTTACTGGGGACAGGGTTCCGGAAACACCATATATTTT.

The chain couples TRBV4-2 to TRBJ2-2, with 8 bases identical to TRBD2. CDR1 is LGHNA and CDR2 is YNFKEQ in the germline V gene. The V and J ends lost 1 base and 5 bases, in that order; junction bases with no gene match: 6. The CDR3 covers 16 residues. The CDR3, as DNA: TGTGCCAGCAGCCAAGTTCCAACGGGAGGGACCGGGGAGCTGTTTTTT. Protein product: CASSQVPTGGTGELFF.

This chain joins TRBV9 and TRBJ1-1, with D perhaps matching TRBD1 (5 bases). The CDR3 has 14 amino acids. Germline V gene lookup returns CDR1 SGDLS and CDR2 YYNGEE. V shed 0 bases and J shed 6 bases, with 12 bases lying between them. CDR3 coding DNA: TGTGCCAGCAGCGTAGGGGGGGGGAGGGCTGAAGCTTTCTTT. Its protein is CASSVGGGRAEAFF.

The chain uses TRBV2 and TRBJ1-1; D unresolved. The CDR3 has 13 amino acids. Trimming left V 4 bases short and J 8 bases short, with 14 bases between. Germline V gene lookup returns CDR1 SNHLY and CDR2 FYNNEI. CDR3 protein: CASSVDSPPEAFF. The CDR3 bases are TGTGCCAGCAGTGTCGACTCCCCACCAGAAGCTTTCTTT. The full variable domain, with the rest looked up from reference TRBV2 and TRBJ1-1, is EPEVTQTPSHQVTQMGQEVILRCVPISNHLYFYWYRQILGQKVEFLVSFYNNEISEKSEIFDDQFSVERPDGSNFTLKIRSTKLEDSAMYFCASSVDSPPEAFFGQGTRLTVV.

CDR3 amino acids: CASSESTSLRPVGYTF. In DNA, the CDR3 is TGCGCCAGCAGTGAGTCGACTTCGCTACGACCCGTGGGCTACACCTTC. The chain employs TRBV10-2 and TRBJ1-2; D unresolved. This CDR3 is built from 16 residues. Germline CDR1 reads WSHSY; CDR2 reads SAAADI. Trimming took 0 bases from V and 8 from J, leaving 19 bases between them.

The chain uses TRBV2 and TRBJ2-1, with 15 bases aligning to TRBD2. V trimming: 4 bases; J trimming: 6 bases; junction bases outside the gene matches: 1. The CDR3 has 15 residues. In germline, CDR1 is SNHLY, CDR2 FYNNEI. Here the CDR3 reads CASSGTSGRGNEQFF. CDR3 sequence (DNA): TGTGCCAGCAGTGGGACTAGCGGGAGGGGCAATGAGCAGTTCTTC. The full variable domain, in which reference TRBV2 and TRBJ2-1 provide the parts outside the CDR3, is EPEVTQTPSHQVTQMGQEVILRCVPISNHLYFYWYRQILGQKVEFLVSFYNNEISEKSEIFDDQFSVERPDGSNFTLKIRSTKLEDSAMYFCASSGTSGRGNEQFFGPGTRLTVL.

The V call is TRBV6-4, the J call TRBJ1-2; the D gene is possibly TRBD1 (6 bases). Germline-derived CDR1 and CDR2 are MRHNA and SNTAGT. The V and J ends lost 2 bases and 4 bases respectively, with 11 bases between them. The CDR3 is 14 amino acids. CDR3 amino acids: CASSDSLDSYGYTF. The CDR3 DNA is TGTGCCAGCAGTGACAGCTTGGACAGCTATGGCTACACCTTC.

This clone has only one observation. V gene TRBV5-1 combines with J gene TRBJ2-1; 9 nucleotides line up with TRBD1. The germline CDR1 and CDR2 sequences are SGHRS and YFSETQ. V trimming: 3 bases; J trimming: 5 bases; junction bases outside the gene matches: 3. The CDR3 runs 14 residues. This chain's CDR3 is CASSSGQGNNEQFF. The CDR3 bases are TGCGCCAGCAGCTCGGGACAGGGTAACAATGAGCAGTTCTTC.

The gene calls are TRBV6-5 and TRBJ2-7; a possible D gene is TRBD2 (5 bases). This CDR3 has 15 amino acids. The germline V and J ends were trimmed by 5 bases and 2 bases, with 16 bases remaining between them. Germline values: CDR1 MNHEY, CDR2 SVGAGI. The CDR3 region has the DNA TGTGCCAGCAGTAGTAGTACTGGAGGAGCCTACGAGCAGTACGTC. This sequence encodes CASSSSTGGAYEQYV.

The chain is built from TRBV2 and TRBJ2-7, with D possibly TRBD1 on 5 matching bases. Trimming pared 2 bases from V and 4 bases from J, leaving 12 bases between. This CDR3 comprises 14 residues. CDR1 is SNHLY, CDR2 FYNNEI, per germline. The CDR3 bases are TGTGCCAGCAGTGAAACCAGGGATTGGTACGAGCAGTACTTC. Translating gives CASSETRDWYEQYF.

The genes are TRBV27 and TRBJ1-4, with 8 bases identical to TRBD1. The germline gives CDR1 MNHEY, CDR2 SMNVEV (reference sequence). The CDR3 loop spans 14 amino acids. Germline trimming cut 6 bases from V and 5 bases from J; bases unmatched to any gene: 5. DNA of the CDR3: TGTGCCAGCAGGTTACAGGGGGGAAATGAAAAACTGTTTTTT. It is translated as CASRLQGGNEKLFF.

V usage is TRBV6-6 and J usage is TRBJ2-1; 7 bases align to TRBD2. CDR1 MNHNY and CDR2 SVGAGI come from the germline V gene (reference sequence). CDR3 size: 14 residues. V shed 6 bases, J shed 5 bases, and the junction held 7 bases outside the gene matches. The CDR3, as DNA: TGTGCCAGCAGCACGACCCGGGGGGACAATGAGCAGTTCTTC. Amino acids: CASSTTRGDNEQFF.

V usage is TRBV19 and J usage is TRBJ1-1; TRBD1 might be the D (5 bases). Between the trimmed V and J ends, which lost 7 bases and 1 base, there was a span of 19 bases. From germline, CDR1 is LNHDA and CDR2 SQIVND (reference sequence). This CDR3 spans 16 amino acids. The CDR3 nucleotides are TGTGCCAGTAACTCGGGCGGGGGGTTTCGGAACACTGAAGCTTTCTTT. It encodes CASNSGGGFRNTEAFF.

This clone occurred once. The chain carries TRBV5-5 and TRBJ2-7; maybe TRBD1 (6 bases). The germline CDR1 and CDR2 sequences are SGHKS and YYEKEE (reference sequence). Trimming removed 2 bases from V and 3 bases from J, with 15 bases in between. This CDR3 has 15 residues. CDR3 residues: CASSFPGTPHYEQYF. The CDR3 nucleotides are TGTGCCAGCAGCTTCCCCGGGACACCACACTACGAGCAGTACTTC.

The J gene is TRBJ2-3, the V gene TRBV10-3; the match to TRBD2 covers 7 bases. CDR1 ENHRY and CDR2 SYGVKD come from the germline V gene. This CDR3 contains 12 residues. V lost 0 bases, J lost 11 bases, and 2 bases stayed unmatched. CDR3 sequence (DNA): TGTGCCATCAGTGAGTCGGGGGGGGTGCAGTATTTT. Translation: CAISESGGVQYF.